Described below is a single T cell receptor (beta chain) sequence and its context. The primer mix had 60 Vbeta and 13 Jbeta primers. Profiled with immunoSEQ multiplex PCR; TCRdb holds only in-frame clones, not every one. The sample consists of a few hundred thousand clones, around nine tenths of them appearing once. The record originates from a study of cytomegalovirus exposure and HLA in healthy donors. The CDR3 extends over 15 amino acids. Between the trimmed V and J ends, which lost 0 bases and 0 bases, there was a span of 8 bases. The germline gives CDR1 KGHSH, CDR2 LQKENI. The TCR sequence derives from a girl aged 2-10 years in good health and CMV-seronegative. The sample taken for sequencing was PBMCs. The chain has TRBV18 and TRBJ1-1; unclear D gene. CDR3 protein: CASSPPIAMNTEAFF. The CDR3 DNA reads as TGTGCCAGCTCACCACCGATAGCCATGAACACTGAAGCTTTCTTT. The complete variable domain, with remaining parts taken from reference TRBV18 and TRBJ1-1, reads NAGVMQNPRHLVRRRGQEARLRCSPMKGHSHVYWYRQLPEEGLKFMVYLQKENIIDESGMPKERFSAEFPKEGPSILRIQQVVRGDSAAYFCASSPPIAMNTEAFFGQGTRLTVV.